This T cell receptor (beta chain) was recovered during a study of blood T cell repertoires in COVID-19. Study at large: From the United States, Italy and Spain came samples of acute and convalescent COVID-19. In each case, the material was cDNA or gDNA derived from T cells, B-cell-depleted T cells, or PBMCs.

The CDR3 is 12 amino acids. The V end lost 8 bases, the J end lost 3 bases, and 10 bases lay between the germline ends. From germline, CDR1 is GTSNPN and CDR2 SVGIG (reference sequence). In the study's own analysis: Reference gene primers were amplified, and this amplification served to estimate nucleated cell counts. The protocol was immunoSEQ multiplex PCR, while the TCRdb copy is restricted to in-frame clones and leaves out a portion. The V and J calls and clone size are taken from that table; D and trimming were inferred from the DNA. This table has approximately 350,000 clones, more than 75% appearing once.

The receptor comes from a woman in her fifties or sixties with COVID-19, enrolled during active disease. Material for sequencing was peripheral blood. This chain links TRBV30 with TRBJ2-2; possible D gene TRBD2, 5 bases. CDR3 protein: CAALEDTGELFF. For the CDR3, the DNA is TGTGCCGCCCTGGAGGACACCGGGGAGCTGTTTTTT.